This is a list of T cell receptor beta chains from one sample in a study of control samples from healthy donors and cancer patients. Some clones are missing from TCRdb's copy, which holds only in-frame ones; the method was immunoSEQ multiplex PCR. The sample yields about 100,000 clones, about 88% seen once. The material sequenced was blood. The receptors stem from a woman in her forties or fifties in good health. CDR3s include the opening cysteine and the closing phenylalanine or tryptophan. The D gene is left open where the match is weak. Clone size is not always given. Where it is, it says once, few, many or a class for expanded clones.

cdr3_nt cdr3_aa j_call d_call clone_size v_call
TGTGCCAGAAGAGGTCGACCCGACATAAACACCGGGGAGCTGTTTTTT CARRGRPDINTGELFF TRBJ2-2 NA NA TRBV2
TGCAGTGCTCGGACAGGGGAAAAACTGTTTTTT CSARTGEKLFF TRBJ1-4 TRBD1 NA TRBV20-1
TGTGCCACCAGCAGAGATAGGCTTCAGGGAGGGCTAAACGAGCAGTACTTC CATSRDRLQGGLNEQYF TRBJ2-7 TRBD2 few TRBV15
TGTGCCAGCAGTGCAACTAGCGGGAACTACAATGAGCAGTTCTTC CASSATSGNYNEQFF TRBJ2-1 TRBD2 NA TRBV2
TGTGCCAGCAGCTCCAACAATGAGCAGTTCTTC CASSSNNEQFF TRBJ2-1 NA NA TRBV6-5
TGTGCCAGCAACCCACGCCCGCAGGGTACGCAGTATTTT CASNPRPQGTQYF TRBJ2-3 NA NA TRBV6-5
TGTGCCAGCAGTGTGTACCGTACCGCCTACGAGCAGTACTTC CASSVYRTAYEQYF TRBJ2-7 NA NA TRBV25-1
TGTGCCAGCAGCGTCGGGACTGCTGACTCCTACGAGCAGTACTTC CASSVGTADSYEQYF TRBJ2-7 NA NA TRBV9
TGTGCCAGCAGGGGCCCGGGGGGTTTTAACACCGGGGAGCTGTTTTTT CASRGPGGFNTGELFF TRBJ2-2 TRBD2 NA TRBV2
TGTGCCAGCAGCGTAGATGTTTTGCCCCCTGCGGATACGCAGTATTTT CASSVDVLPPADTQYF TRBJ2-3 NA NA TRBV9
TGTGCCAGCAGTCGGGGGCCCCGGCAGTTCTTC CASSRGPRQFF TRBJ2-1 NA NA TRBV12-3/TRBV12-4
TGTGCCAGCAGTGAATCCGGCAGGGCCGGAAACACCATATATTTT CASSESGRAGNTIYF TRBJ1-3 NA NA TRBV25-1
TGTGCCAGCAGTTCCTGGACAGGGGGCGAGTCCGCCCTCCACTTT CASSSWTGGESALHF TRBJ1-6 TRBD1 NA TRBV6-2/TRBV6-3
TGTGCCAGCAGTTTACTGTGGGAGACCCAGTACTTC CASSLLWETQYF TRBJ2-5 NA once TRBV12-3/TRBV12-4
TGCAGCGTCGATGGACAGGGCCAACACAATGAGCAGTTCTTC CSVDGQGQHNEQFF TRBJ2-1 TRBD1 once TRBV29-1
TGTGCCAGCAGCCGGCGGGGGGGCGCAGATACGCAGTATTTT CASSRRGGADTQYF TRBJ2-3 TRBD2 NA TRBV7-9
TGTGCCAGCAGCCTCGGAGGTCCTGGAAACACCATATATTTT CASSLGGPGNTIYF TRBJ1-3 NA once TRBV9
TGTGCCACCAGTGATCCAAAATGGGGATACAATGAGCAGTTCTTC CATSDPKWGYNEQFF TRBJ2-1 NA once TRBV24-1
TGCGCCAGCATCTCGTCTAGCGGCACAGATACGCAGTATTTT CASISSSGTDTQYF TRBJ2-3 NA NA TRBV5-1
TGTGCCAGCAGCTTAGTAGTTACAGGGCTCTCACCCCTCCACTTT CASSLVVTGLSPLHF TRBJ1-6 NA NA TRBV7-2
TGTGCCAGCAGCGCGACGGATTTTTCCATATATTTT CASSATDFSIYF TRBJ1-3 NA few TRBV9
TGCGCCAGCAGCTTGTGGAATTCACCCCTCCACTTT CASSLWNSPLHF TRBJ1-6 NA NA TRBV5-1
TGTGCCAGCAGCGCGCTCGGGGGGCCTGACGCTTTCTTT CASSALGGPDAFF TRBJ1-1 NA NA TRBV7-9
TGTGCCAGTAGAGGGGGGCTGGGCGAGCAGTACTTC CASRGGLGEQYF TRBJ2-7 NA NA TRBV19
TGTGCCAGCAGCGGTAGGGGACTGGCGAACACCGGGGAGCTGTTTTTT CASSGRGLANTGELFF TRBJ2-2 NA few TRBV9
TGTGCCTGGAGTCTGACAGGGGGAGGTGAAGCTTTCTTT CAWSLTGGGEAFF TRBJ1-1 TRBD1 NA TRBV30
TGTGCCAGCACGGTTGGGAACACTGAAGCTTTCTTT CASTVGNTEAFF TRBJ1-1 NA NA TRBV6-6
TGTGCCAGCAGCTTAGCGGGGAGTTCACCCCTCCACTTT CASSLAGSSPLHF TRBJ1-6 NA NA TRBV13
TGTGCCAGCAGTTTGAGGCACATCGATGAGCAGTTCTTC CASSLRHIDEQFF TRBJ2-1 NA NA TRBV12-3/TRBV12-4
TGCGCCAGCAGCCCCGGGACAGAGAACTACGAGCAGTACTTC CASSPGTENYEQYF TRBJ2-7 TRBD1 NA TRBV5-1
TGTGCCTGGAGTCCGACAGGGGGCAATCAGCCCCAGCATTTT CAWSPTGGNQPQHF TRBJ1-5 TRBD1 NA TRBV30
TGCGCCAGCAGCTCCGGTAACACCATATATTTT CASSSGNTIYF TRBJ1-3 NA NA TRBV5-1
TGTGCCACCAGCCAAGATTACGGGGCCAACGTCCTGACTTTC CATSQDYGANVLTF TRBJ2-6 NA NA TRBV15
TGTGCCACGTGGCGCGCGGGGGGGTTTGAGACCCAGTACTTC CATWRAGGFETQYF TRBJ2-5 TRBD2 NA TRBV7-9